A single sample is the source of the 21 T cell receptor beta chains below, sequenced in a study of cytomegalovirus exposure and HLA in healthy donors. The study ran its PCR with 60 Vbeta and 13 Jbeta primers. Generated by immunoSEQ multiplex PCR, the TCRdb table keeps only in-frame clones and is missing some. Of over 85,000 clones in the sample, 70% to 90% were seen once. Sequencing was done on a sample of PBMCs. The receptors shown here come from a man in his forties in good health and CMV-seronegative.

This chain joins TRBV29-1 and TRBJ1-1, with TRBD1 as a possible D gene (5 bases). CDR3 length: 15 residues. From germline, CDR1 is SQVTM and CDR2 ANQGSEA. The V gene lost 4 bases and the J gene lost 5 bases, with 20 bases spanning the gap. The DNA for the CDR3 is TGCAGCGTTGTAAAGACAGAGAACTTAGGGACTGAAGCTTTCTTT. Translated, it gives CSVVKTENLGTEAFF. Based on the CDR3 plus reference TRBV29-1 and TRBJ1-1, the full variable domain is SAVISQKPSRDICQRGTSLTIQCQVDSQVTMMFWYRQQPGQSLTLIATANQGSEATYESGFVIDKFPISRPNLTFSTLTVSNMSPEDSSIYLCSVVKTENLGTEAFFGQGTRLTVV.

This chain uses TRBV2 with TRBJ2-3; perhaps TRBD1 as D (6 bases). Deletions cut 6 bases from V and 8 bases from J, with 12 bases between. Per germline, CDR1 SNHLY and CDR2 FYNNEI. The CDR3 extends over 12 amino acids. CDR3: CASRNRAGTQYF. The DNA for the CDR3 is TGTGCCAGCAGAAACAGGGCTGGTACGCAGTATTTT.

The chain combines TRBV19 with TRBJ2-3, with 10 bases that match TRBD1. Germline-derived CDR1 and CDR2 are LNHDA and SQIVND (reference sequence). CDR3 length: 14 residues. J lost 5 bases, V lost 3 bases, and 2 bases had no gene match. CDR3 loop: CASSIGTGEDTQYF. As DNA, the CDR3 is TGTGCCAGTAGTATCGGGACAGGGGAAGATACGCAGTATTTT.

V usage is TRBV5-1 and J usage is TRBJ1-2; TRBD1 might be the D (5 bases). CDR1 is SGHRS, CDR2 YFSETQ, per germline. This CDR3 is 12 amino acids long. The V gene lost 2 bases and the J gene lost 4 bases, with 6 bases spanning the gap. CDR3 protein: CASSFDSYGYTF. Written as DNA, the CDR3 is TGCGCCAGCAGCTTTGACAGCTATGGCTACACCTTC.

The chain links TRBV9 to TRBJ1-1, with a possible D match to TRBD1 (5 bases). The V gene's germline CDR1 is SGDLS and CDR2 YYNGEE. The V end lost 4 bases, the J end lost 0 bases, and 10 bases lay between the germline ends. CDR3 size: 14 residues. CDR3 sequence reads: CASSPIGVNTEAFF. The CDR3 coding sequence is TGTGCCAGCAGCCCTATAGGGGTGAACACTGAAGCTTTCTTT. Full variable domain (outside the CDR3, taken from reference TRBV9 and TRBJ1-1): DSGVTQTPKHLITATGQRVTLRCSPRSGDLSVYWYQQSLDQGLQFLIQYYNGEERAKGNILERFSAQQFPDLHSELNLSSLELGDSALYFCASSPIGVNTEAFFGQGTRLTVV.

This clone appeared a few times. This chain joins TRBV25-1 and TRBJ1-3; 7 bases fit TRBD1. Trimming cost V 1 base and J 15 bases; bases outside gene matches: 12. This CDR3 region has 14 residues. The germline V gene encodes CDR1 MGHDK and CDR2 SYGVNS. CDR3 in amino acids: CASSESGTAGHRYF. CDR3 nucleotide sequence: TGTGCCAGCAGTGAATCTGGGACAGCAGGTCATCGATATTTT.

V usage is TRBV6-6 and J usage is TRBJ1-5, with TRBD1 matching 8 bases. J lost 5 bases, V lost 6 bases, and 12 bases had no gene match. The germline V gene has CDR1 MNHNY and CDR2 SVGAGI (reference sequence). The CDR3 totals 16 residues. The CDR3 DNA reads TGTGCCAGCAGCTCTGCCGGCAGGGGGCTTGATCAGCCCCAGCATTTT. Protein sequence: CASSSAGRGLDQPQHF.

The chain links TRBV25-1 to TRBJ2-1; D ambiguous. This CDR3 region has 11 residues. CDR1 is MGHDK and CDR2 is SYGVNS in the germline V gene. V lost 3 bases to trimming and J lost 9 bases, with 6 bases between them. The CDR3: CASSDDTEQFF. CDR3 in DNA: TGTGCCAGCAGTGATGACACTGAGCAGTTCTTC.

This chain connects TRBV18 to TRBJ1-3, with D perhaps matching TRBD1 (5 bases). Germline V CDR1 and CDR2: KGHSH, LQKENI. V gave up 3 bases and J gave up 9 bases, with 12 bases separating them. The CDR3 sequence is 13 residues long. The CDR3 is CASSPDSVGTIYF. For the CDR3, the DNA is TGTGCCAGCTCACCTGACAGCGTGGGCACCATATATTTT. The full variable domain, with the rest looked up from reference TRBV18 and TRBJ1-3, is NAGVMQNPRHLVRRRGQEARLRCSPMKGHSHVYWYRQLPEEGLKFMVYLQKENIIDESGMPKERFSAEFPKEGPSILRIQQVVRGDSAAYFCASSPDSVGTIYFGEGSWLTVV.

This clone has just one count. The V gene is TRBV4-3, the J gene TRBJ2-1, with TRBD1 as a possible D gene (6 bases). V was clipped by 5 bases and J by 5 bases, with 16 bases between them. CDR1 and CDR2 from the germline V gene are LGHNA and YSLEER. The CDR3 runs to 15 residues. CDR3 nucleotides: TGCGCCAGCAGCTACACAGTGGGGACAAACAATGAGCAGTTCTTC. This sequence encodes CASSYTVGTNNEQFF.

V is TRBV29-1 and J is TRBJ1-2; D possibly corresponds to TRBD1 (6 bases). The CDR3 runs to 14 residues. V dropped 6 bases and J dropped 6 bases, with 20 bases sitting between them. Germline lookup yields CDR1 SQVTM and CDR2 ANQGSEA. CDR3 sequence reads: CSVRGGQLGDGYTF. CDR3 in DNA: TGCAGCGTCCGAGGGGGACAACTGGGGGATGGCTACACCTTC.

This clone occurred a few times. The rearrangement uses TRBV6-1 and TRBJ1-1, with no clear D. Trimming took off 4 bases at V and 0 bases at J, with 9 bases between the two ends. The CDR3 sequence is 14 residues long. CDR1 and CDR2 (germline): MNHNS, SASEGT. The CDR3 sequence: CASSGRLVNTEAFF. The CDR3 DNA follows: TGTGCCAGCAGTGGCCGCTTAGTGAACACTGAAGCTTTCTTT.

CDR3 sequence: CASSFTPGYGYTF. The DNA for the CDR3 is TGTGCCAGCAGCTTTACCCCAGGGTATGGCTACACCTTC. The chain employs TRBV7-3 and TRBJ1-2; maybe TRBD1 (5 bases). Trimming removed 3 bases at V and 5 bases at J, with 10 bases between. Germline V gives CDR1 SGHTA, CDR2 FQGTGA. There are 13 residues in the CDR3.

The chain uses TRBV5-4 and TRBJ1-6; 10 nucleotides agree with TRBD1. J gave up 14 bases and V 4 bases, and 12 bases lay outside the gene matches. Germline CDR1 reads SGHNT; CDR2 reads YYREEE (reference sequence). The CDR3 has 15 amino acids. In DNA form, the CDR3 reads TGTGCCAGCAGCACGGACAGGGGGGATTTTATCACCCTCCACTTT. This codes for CASSTDRGDFITLHF.

The chain carries TRBV2 and TRBJ2-5; D is undetermined. Germline V gene sequence: CDR1 SNHLY, CDR2 FYNNEI. This CDR3 is built from 10 residues. V was pared by 6 bases and J by 4 bases, with 3 bases between. CDR3 protein: CASSRETQYF. For the CDR3, the DNA is TGTGCCAGCAGCCGAGAGACCCAGTACTTC.

The rearrangement links TRBV6-1 to TRBJ2-7; tentative D call: TRBD2 (5 bases). The CDR3 sequence is 12 residues long. Trimming removed 6 bases from V and 3 bases from J, with 9 bases in between. CDR1 is MNHNS and CDR2 is SASEGT in the germline V gene. CDR3 region: CASSRDYYEQYF. The CDR3 nucleotides read TGTGCCAGCAGCCGGGATTACTACGAGCAGTACTTC.

The chain is built from TRBV5-4 and TRBJ2-1, with D possibly TRBD2 on 7 matching bases. Germline V CDR1 and CDR2: SGHNT, YYREEE (reference sequence). The CDR3 is made up of 16 amino acids. Trimming removed 2 bases at V and 7 bases at J, with 19 bases between. The CDR3: CASSFPLGGGMNEQFF. The CDR3 DNA reads TGTGCCAGCAGCTTCCCCCTGGGGGGGGGCATGAATGAGCAGTTCTTC.

This chain connects TRBV6-5 to TRBJ1-4, with TRBD1 identical over 7 bases. This CDR3 comprises 16 residues. Per the germline V gene, CDR1 is MNHEY and CDR2 is SVGAGI. V lost 0 bases, J lost 5 bases, and 6 bases stayed unmatched. CDR3 DNA sequence: TGTGCCAGCAGTTACTCGAGGCCAGGGGGAAATGAAAAACTGTTTTTT. Protein sequence: CASSYSRPGGNEKLFF.

The gene calls are TRBV7-2 and TRBJ2-2, with 10 bases identical to TRBD1. Germline V gives CDR1 SGHTA, CDR2 FQGNSA. The J segment lost 5 bases and the V segment lost 5 bases, leaving 11 bases of the junction unmatched. The CDR3 consists of 17 residues. For the CDR3, the DNA is TGTGCCAGCAGCCCCAGACAGGGGGCGGGTGGGACCGGGGAGCTGTTTTTT. Its protein product is CASSPRQGAGGTGELFF. Using reference TRBV7-2 and TRBJ2-2 for the parts outside the CDR3, the full variable domain is GAGVSQSPSNKVTEKGKDVELRCDPISGHTALYWYRQSLGQGLEFLIYFQGNSAPDKSGLPSDRFSAERTGGSVSTLTIQRTQQEDSAVYLCASSPRQGAGGTGELFFGEGSRLTVL.

This chain's CDR3 is CASRPQGQGYEQYF. As DNA, the CDR3 is TGTGCCAGCAGGCCCCAGGGACAGGGGTACGAGCAGTACTTC. This chain joins TRBV28 and TRBJ2-7; 10 bases are a match to TRBD1. Germline trimming cut 6 bases from V and 4 bases from J; bases unmatched to any gene: 6. Germline V lookup: CDR1 MDHEN, CDR2 SYDVKM. This CDR3 is 14 amino acids long.

This chain connects TRBV21-1 to TRBJ1-5; the table names TRBD1, a call not compared with the DNA. TRBV21-1 is listed as a pseudogene. This CDR3 region has 16 residues. In nucleotides, the CDR3 is TGTGCCAGCAGCAAAGTGATCAGGTACCTCAATCAGCCCCAGCATTTT. This sequence encodes CASSKVIRYLNQPQHF.